Sequencing of this TCR beta chain was carried out in a study of tumor and adjacent non-tumor tissue in lung cancer. Study at large: Histology: 12 adenocarcinoma, a couple of squamous cell carcinoma, 1 small cell lung cancer. Stage I to III disease affected some 11 men and about five women aged about 31 to 85. Samples averaged about 4.17 million productive TCRbeta reads each. General study findings and limits: In normal lung, the top 100 clones were significantly more dominant than in tumor.

Three rounds of nested PCR, following a modified ARM-PCR protocol, produced the TCRbeta library. TCRdb reanalysed the multiplex PCR reads using MiXCR and keeps one entry per CDR3 protein. The table records some 73,000 distinct CDR3 sequences, roughly 80% of them present only once. Note on this clonotype: Antigen unknown.

This sample's RNA came from whole unsorted tissue. More than 3 cm separated this lung sample from the edge of the tumor. Germline values: CDR1 MNHEY, CDR2 SVGEGT. The CDR3 is 16 residues long. Trimming left V 8 bases short and J 0 bases short, with 17 bases between. This TCR was sampled from a man in his fifties or sixties with non-small cell lung cancer. The chain employs TRBV6-2 or TRBV6-3 and TRBJ2-1; D is perhaps TRBD1 (6 bases). The sequencing sample was made of distant non-tumor lung tissue. CDR3 nucleotides: TGTGCCAGCTCCCCCCAGGGGTCTAGCTCCTACAATGAGCAGTTCTTC. This translates into CASSPQGSSSYNEQFF.